The 16 T cell receptor beta chains reported below all come from one sample, sequenced in a study of blood T cell repertoires in COVID-19. Data came from immunoSEQ multiplex PCR; TCRdb stores just in-frame clones and leaves some out. The sample lists around 460,000 clones, 80% to 90% seen once, with roughly 0.84% in the top ten. The sample was peripheral blood. The receptors originated from a man in his late teens or twenties with COVID-19, enrolled during active disease.

The chain has TRBV13 and TRBJ2-3, with no clear D. The germline gives CDR1 PRHDT, CDR2 FYEKMQ (reference sequence). V dropped 3 bases and J dropped 1 base, with 11 bases sitting between them. The CDR3 sequence is 15 residues long. The chain's CDR3 is CASSFTESGTDTQYF. The CDR3 coding sequence is TGTGCCAGCAGCTTTACGGAGTCTGGCACAGATACGCAGTATTTT.

The CDR3 region is CASSPYRGGYGYTF. The CDR3 DNA sequence: TGTGCCAGCAGTCCCTACAGGGGGGGCTATGGCTACACCTTC. The chain carries TRBV27 and TRBJ1-2; 8 nucleotides align to TRBD1. CDR1 is MNHEY, CDR2 SMNVEV, per germline (reference sequence). The J segment lost 4 bases and the V segment lost 5 bases, leaving 6 bases of the junction unmatched. The CDR3 loop spans 14 amino acids.

This chain links TRBV2 with TRBJ2-7; the match to TRBD1 covers 8 bases. CDR1 SNHLY and CDR2 FYNNEI come from the germline V gene. The CDR3 spans 11 residues. V gave up 8 bases and J gave up 3 bases; unmatched junction bases: 0. The CDR3 DNA reads TGTGCCAGCGGACAGGGCTACGAGCAGTACTTC. Its translation: CASGQGYEQYF.

The chain has TRBV4-2 and TRBJ2-5, with D possibly being TRBD1 (5 bases). Looked up from germline, CDR1 is LGHNA and CDR2 is YNFKEQ. The CDR3 is made up of 15 amino acids. V gave up 0 bases and J gave up 7 bases, with 15 bases separating them. The CDR3: CASSQENQGTRTQYF. The CDR3 bases are TGTGCCAGCAGCCAAGAAAATCAGGGAACAAGGACCCAGTACTTC.

A few counts support this clone. In the same sample, other DNA sequences code for this CDR3. The CDR3 DNA reads as TGTGCCACCAGTGACCCGGGACAGGGGAGCAACGAGCAGTACTTC. Its translation: CATSDPGQGSNEQYF. The chain joins TRBV24-1 to TRBJ2-7, with 10 bases fitting TRBD1. This CDR3 has 15 residues. Trimming at V came to 4 bases and at J to 5 bases, leaving 7 bases not matched to a gene. Looked up from germline, CDR1 is KGHDR and CDR2 is SFDVKD.

This sequence joins TRBV30 and TRBJ2-3, with D perhaps TRBD1 (5 bases). This CDR3 region has 13 residues. The V end lost 2 bases, the J end lost 5 bases, and 11 bases lay between the germline ends. Germline V lookup: CDR1 GTSNPN, CDR2 SVGIG (reference sequence). The CDR3 is CAWSQDREDTQYF. The CDR3 DNA sequence: TGTGCCTGGAGTCAAGACAGAGAAGATACGCAGTATTTT.

V is TRBV5-6 and J is TRBJ2-6; D is unresolved. The ends were cut back, 0 bases at V and 7 bases at J, with 14 bases in the middle. Germline loops: CDR1 SGHDT, CDR2 YYEEEE. The CDR3 runs to 16 residues. This chain's CDR3 is CASSLGAAPVANVLTF. The CDR3 coding sequence is TGTGCCAGCAGCTTGGGGGCAGCCCCAGTCGCCAACGTCCTGACTTTC. The full variable domain, in which reference TRBV5-6 and TRBJ2-6 provide the parts outside the CDR3, is DAGVTQSPTHLIKTRGQQVTLRCSPKSGHDTVSWYQQALGQGPQFIFQYYEEEERQRGNFPDRFSGHQFPNYSSELNVNALLLGDSALYLCASSLGAAPVANVLTFGAGSRLTVL.

This sequence joins TRBV3-1 (or the pseudogene TRBV3-2) and TRBJ2-7; 7 nucleotides match TRBD1. Germline CDR1 is LGHDT and CDR2 is YNNKEL (reference sequence). With V trimmed by 4 bases and J by 7 bases, 10 bases remained unmatched. CDR3 length: 14 residues. Here the CDR3 reads CASSPRTGSGEQYF. DNA for the CDR3: TGTGCCAGCAGCCCGAGGACAGGATCGGGGGAGCAGTACTTC.

This clone is a singleton in its sample. The rearrangement uses TRBV7-9 and TRBJ2-7, with TRBD1 matching 7 bases. CDR1 and CDR2 from the germline V gene are SEHNR and FQNEAQ (reference sequence). J was trimmed by 1 base and V by 4 bases; bases with no gene match: 13. The CDR3 is 17 residues long. CDR3 sequence: CASSSFSGTARSYEQYF. For the CDR3, the DNA is TGTGCCAGCAGCTCCTTCTCCGGGACAGCGCGTTCCTACGAGCAGTACTTC.

The V gene is TRBV27, the J gene TRBJ1-1, with D hard to call. Per the germline V gene, CDR1 is MNHEY and CDR2 is SMNVEV (reference sequence). The CDR3 has 14 amino acids. Trimming removed 5 bases from V and 0 bases from J, with 10 bases in between. This chain's CDR3 is CASSPNTLNTEAFF. The CDR3 region has the DNA TGTGCCAGCAGTCCCAATACACTGAACACTGAAGCTTTCTTT.

The chain carries TRBV30 and TRBJ2-1; D is uncertain. The ends were cut back, 5 bases at V and 8 bases at J, with 16 bases in the middle. Per germline, CDR1 GTSNPN and CDR2 SVGIG (reference sequence). There are 13 residues in the CDR3. DNA for the CDR3: TGTGCCTGGGCGCCAGCTTCGAGCGATGAGCAGTTCTTC. Translation: CAWAPASSDEQFF.

The chain is built from TRBV6-1 and TRBJ1-3, with 8 positions matching TRBD1. Germline CDR1 is MNHNS and CDR2 is SASEGT. J gave up 2 bases and V 4 bases, and 10 bases lay outside the gene matches. CDR3 length: 17 residues. CDR3 sequence (DNA): TGTGCCAGCAGTGCCGCCGGTCGACAGGGGACTGGAAACACCATATATTTT. Encoded protein: CASSAAGRQGTGNTIYF.

This clone was picked up one time. The J gene is TRBJ1-6, the V gene TRBV6-5, with D possibly being TRBD1 (6 bases). V shed 2 bases and J shed 4 bases, with 9 bases lying between them. From germline, CDR1 is MNHEY and CDR2 SVGAGI. This CDR3 has 15 residues. CDR3 coding DNA: TGTGCCAGCAGTTACCAAGGACAGTATAATTCACCCCTCCACTTT. It is translated as CASSYQGQYNSPLHF.

As DNA, the CDR3 is TGTGCCAGTAGTGCTAGGACAGGGGATGAAAAACTGTTTTTT. This encodes CASSARTGDEKLFF. V gene TRBV19 combines with J gene TRBJ1-4; 9 positions match TRBD1. The CDR3 runs to 14 residues. The V gene end was trimmed by 5 bases and the J gene end by 6 bases; junction bases not matched to a gene: 4. Germline CDR1 is LNHDA and CDR2 is SQIVND (reference sequence).

The DNA of the CDR3 is TGCGCCAGCAGTGCGACCCCGACAGGTATCTACAATGAGCAGTTCTTC. Its translation: CASSATPTGIYNEQFF. The V gene is TRBV5-1, the J gene TRBJ2-1, with D possibly matching TRBD1 (6 bases). Trimming shortened V by 5 bases and J by 3 bases, and 18 bases separated the two germline ends. The germline gives CDR1 SGHRS, CDR2 YFSETQ. This CDR3 region has 16 residues.

This chain connects TRBV5-6 to TRBJ1-2, with TRBD1 identical over 7 bases. CDR1 is SGHDT, CDR2 YYEEEE, per germline. CDR3 size: 14 residues. Losses at the gene ends were 3 bases for V and 7 bases for J; bases not matched to a gene: 9. The CDR3, as DNA: TGTGCCAGCAGCTCGACGGACAGGCTTGCTGGCTACACCTTC. Its protein product is CASSSTDRLAGYTF.